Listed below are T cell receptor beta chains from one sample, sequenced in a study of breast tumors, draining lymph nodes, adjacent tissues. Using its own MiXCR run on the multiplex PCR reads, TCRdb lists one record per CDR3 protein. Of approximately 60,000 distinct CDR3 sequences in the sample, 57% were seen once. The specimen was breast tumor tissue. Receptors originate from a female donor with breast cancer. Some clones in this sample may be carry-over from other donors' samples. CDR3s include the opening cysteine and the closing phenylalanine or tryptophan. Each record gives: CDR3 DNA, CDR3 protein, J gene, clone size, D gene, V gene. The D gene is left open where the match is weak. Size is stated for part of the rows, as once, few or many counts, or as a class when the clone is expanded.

DNA: TGTGCCAGCAGTTACAATACAGGGGCTTGGTCACCCCTCCACTTT
CDR3: CASSYNTGAWSPLHF
J: TRBJ1-6
size: -
D: TRBD1
V: TRBV6-5

DNA: TGCAGCGTCGGACAGGGCCTGGGGACCAACGTCCTGACTTTC
CDR3: CSVGQGLGTNVLTF
J: TRBJ2-6
size: -
D: TRBD1
V: TRBV29-1

DNA: TGCAGTGCTCCGGCGGGGACTAGCGGGGGAGCCTACGAGCAGTACTTC
CDR3: CSAPAGTSGGAYEQYF
J: TRBJ2-7
size: -
D: TRBD2
V: TRBV20-1

DNA: TGTGCCAGCAGTGAGGACAGGGGTAATGAAAAACTGTTTTTT
CDR3: CASSEDRGNEKLFF
J: TRBJ1-4
size: many
D: TRBD1
V: TRBV2

DNA: TGTGCCAGCAGTTACTCGTACTCTGGAAACACCATATATTTT
CDR3: CASSYSYSGNTIYF
J: TRBJ1-3
size: once
D: -
V: TRBV6-5

DNA: TGCAGCGTGGGAACAGGGGAGACTAACTATGGCTACACCTTC
CDR3: CSVGTGETNYGYTF
J: TRBJ1-2
size: -
D: TRBD1
V: TRBV29-1

DNA: TGCGCCAGCAGCCCCGACAGGGTAATCGGGGAGCTGTTTTTT
CDR3: CASSPDRVIGELFF
J: TRBJ2-2
size: -
D: TRBD1
V: TRBV5-1

DNA: TGTGCCAGCACCAGACAGGCCAGTTACGAGCAGTACTTC
CDR3: CASTRQASYEQYF
J: TRBJ2-7
size: -
D: -
V: TRBV7-9

DNA: TGTGCCAGCTCACCAGCCCTAGCGGGAGCCGGGGCAGAAGGGGAGCTGTTTTTT
CDR3: CASSPALAGAGAEGELFF
J: TRBJ2-2
size: many
D: TRBD2
V: TRBV18

DNA: TGCAGCGTTGATAGAGGGTACGGGGCCAGTGAAAAACCTGTTTTT
CDR3: CSVDRGYGASEKPVF
J: TRBJ1-4
size: -
D: -
V: TRBV29-1

DNA: TGTGCCACCAAACTAGCGCCCCTCACAGATACGCAGTATTTT
CDR3: CATKLAPLTDTQYF
J: TRBJ2-3
size: many
D: TRBD2
V: TRBV2